The entry below gives a single TCR beta chain sequence along with its context. The V gene's germline CDR1 is SGHNT and CDR2 YYREEE (reference sequence). The CDR3 spans 12 residues. V shed 4 bases and J shed 9 bases, with 13 bases lying between them. Time point denoted: pretreatment peripheral blood. The investigators introduced synthetic TCR analog templates into each PCR as spikes. Method: immunoSEQ multiplex PCR; TCRdb's copy keeps in-frame clones and lacks some. The sample has around 63,000 clones, 80% to 90% seen once. This entry belongs to a study of PD-L1 blockade in urothelial cancer. Study information: Once treatment had started, blood was analyzed at 3 weeks (second dose) and again at 6 weeks. Median blood clonality was roughly 0.087, with around 83,000 unique TCRs.

J is TRBJ1-1 and V is TRBV5-4, with D hard to call. The material was PBMCs, obtained around atezolizumab (anti-PD-L1) treatment. The TCR sequence derives from an older man with urothelial cancer. The CDR3 DNA follows: TGTGCCAGCAGCCCCGGAGGTAACAAAGCTTTCTTT. It specifies CASSPGGNKAFF.